The 16 T cell receptor beta chains listed next were all sequenced from one sample in a study of blood T cell repertoires in COVID-19. Clones were read by immunoSEQ multiplex PCR, and TCRdb kept only the in-frame ones, dropping some. Here the sample spans around 100,000 clones, roughly 84% being singletons. Input material: peripheral blood. Receptor source: a man aged 60 to 69 with acute or convalescent COVID-19.

The chain has TRBV18 and TRBJ1-5; 9 bases fit TRBD1. The CDR3 consists of 16 residues. The V and J ends lost 3 bases and 3 bases, in that order; junction bases with no gene match: 6. Germline V CDR1 and CDR2: KGHSH, LQKENI. CDR3 in DNA: TGTGCCAGCTCACCCCCGGGACAGGGCGTCAATCAGCCCCAGCATTTT. As protein: CASSPPGQGVNQPQHF.

The chain is built from TRBV9 and TRBJ2-1, with 8 nucleotides matching TRBD2. The germline V gene has CDR1 SGDLS and CDR2 YYNGEE. The V gene end was trimmed by 0 bases and the J gene end by 10 bases; junction bases not matched to a gene: 9. CDR3 length equals 15 residues. The CDR3: CASSVAPGGVGEQFF. In DNA, the CDR3 is TGTGCCAGCAGCGTAGCTCCGGGAGGGGTAGGGGAGCAGTTCTTC.

The chain links TRBV24-1 to TRBJ1-1, with a weak D call TRBD1 (6 bases). The CDR3 runs to 11 residues. Trimming left V 4 bases short and J 11 bases short, with 10 bases between. In germline, CDR1 is KGHDR, CDR2 SFDVKD. Written as DNA, the CDR3 is TGTGCCACCAGTGACAGGGGCATGGCTTTCTTT. This codes for CATSDRGMAFF.

The V gene is TRBV5-1, the J gene TRBJ1-1, with D perhaps matching TRBD1 (5 bases). Per germline, CDR1 SGHRS and CDR2 YFSETQ. V shed 3 bases and J shed 0 bases, with 12 bases lying between them. The CDR3 length is 15 residues. DNA for the CDR3: TGCGCCAGCAGCTCCGCCCCGACAGTGAACACTGAAGCTTTCTTT. Translated, it gives CASSSAPTVNTEAFF.

The rearrangement joins TRBV18 to TRBJ1-1; D remains ambiguous. CDR3 length equals 15 residues. Germline-derived CDR1 and CDR2 are KGHSH and LQKENI. V was pared by 4 bases and J by 1 base, with 13 bases between. The CDR3 spells CASSQRRTENTEAFF. Written as DNA, the CDR3 is TGTGCCAGCTCACAACGACGAACAGAGAACACTGAAGCTTTCTTT. The complete variable domain, with remaining parts taken from reference TRBV18 and TRBJ1-1, reads NAGVMQNPRHLVRRRGQEARLRCSPMKGHSHVYWYRQLPEEGLKFMVYLQKENIIDESGMPKERFSAEFPKEGPSILRIQQVVRGDSAAYFCASSQRRTENTEAFFGQGTRLTVV.

The gene calls are TRBV20-1 and TRBJ2-3, with 13 bases aligning to TRBD2. The CDR3 totals 16 residues. CDR1 is DFQATT, CDR2 SNEGSKA, per germline (reference sequence). After removal of 3 bases from V and 5 bases from J, the junction contained 8 bases not matched to a gene. The CDR3 loop reads CSASQGLAGVLDTQYF. The CDR3 DNA reads TGCAGTGCTAGTCAAGGACTAGCGGGAGTACTAGATACGCAGTATTTT.

V gene TRBV18 combines with J gene TRBJ2-3; D unresolved. Trimming cost V 6 bases and J 3 bases, with 4 bases left between them. Germline CDR1 KGHSH, CDR2 LQKENI. This CDR3 has 11 amino acids. DNA for the CDR3: TGTGCCAGCTCTCCTACAGATACGCAGTATTTT. It encodes CASSPTDTQYF.

The V and J genes are TRBV11-3 and TRBJ1-1; the match to TRBD1 covers 8 bases. This CDR3 spans 16 amino acids. The trim removed 3 bases at V and 5 bases at J, leaving 11 bases unmatched. The germline V gene has CDR1 SGHNT and CDR2 YENEEA. The DNA of the CDR3 is TGTGCCAGCAGCTTCCGTTCCCAGGGGGCAGGTACTGAAGCTTTCTTT. Translating it yields CASSFRSQGAGTEAFF.

The rearrangement uses TRBV30 and TRBJ1-1; possible D gene TRBD1, 5 bases. Germline V gives CDR1 GTSNPN, CDR2 SVGIG (reference sequence). The CDR3 length is 13 residues. The germline V and J ends were trimmed by 8 bases and 1 base, with 14 bases remaining between them. The CDR3 sequence is CAENSDRNTEAFF. CDR3 DNA sequence: TGTGCCGAGAATTCAGACAGGAACACTGAAGCTTTCTTT.

This clone was seen only once. The chain links TRBV21-1 to TRBJ2-3; the D call TRBD1 from the table was never checked on the DNA. TRBV21-1 is recorded as a pseudogene. This CDR3 comprises 18 residues. CDR3 protein: CASSLWDRGPRTQGTQYF. The CDR3 bases are TGTGCCAGCAGCCTGTGGGACAGGGGACCTCGTACCCAGGGTACGCAGTATTTT.

The chain has TRBV6-5 and TRBJ2-5; the D gene is possibly TRBD1 (6 bases). The CDR3 runs to 14 residues. Trimming stripped 5 bases from V and 2 bases from J, with 12 bases between. Germline V lookup: CDR1 MNHEY, CDR2 SVGAGI. In DNA, the CDR3 is TGTGCCAGCAGTACAGACAGGAATCAAGAGACCCAGTACTTC. It is translated as CASSTDRNQETQYF.

The table lists this clone with a few counts. The gene calls are TRBV5-1 and TRBJ2-1; D is possibly TRBD2 (6 bases). V lost 2 bases and J lost 7, with 13 bases in between. Germline V gene sequence: CDR1 SGHRS, CDR2 YFSETQ. The CDR3 has 14 residues. CDR3 sequence: CASSLDGSWNEQFF. CDR3 DNA sequence: TGCGCCAGCAGCTTAGACGGGAGTTGGAATGAGCAGTTCTTC.

CDR3 DNA: TGCGCCAGCAGCTTAAGGACTAGCGGGAACACCGGGGAGCTGTTTTTT. This codes for CASSLRTSGNTGELFF. The V call is TRBV5-1, the J call TRBJ2-2, with 10 positions matching TRBD2. The CDR3 has 16 residues. Germline trimming cut 2 bases from V and 1 base from J; bases unmatched to any gene: 2. Germline values: CDR1 SGHRS, CDR2 YFSETQ.

The rearrangement uses TRBV29-1 and TRBJ2-3, with 10 bases identical to TRBD2. The junction had 7 bases not matched to a gene; V was cut back by 6 bases and J by 1 base. The CDR3 covers 15 residues. The germline CDR1 and CDR2 sequences are SQVTM and ANQGSEA. The CDR3 spells CSVGGGLAGTDTQYF. CDR3 nucleotide sequence: TGCAGCGTGGGAGGCGGACTAGCGGGCACAGATACGCAGTATTTT.

This chain uses TRBV28 with TRBJ1-1, with 9 bases identical to TRBD1. The CDR3 runs 14 residues. Germline V lookup: CDR1 MDHEN, CDR2 SYDVKM. The junction had 8 bases not matched to a gene; V was cut back by 5 bases and J by 7 bases. The CDR3 nucleotides read TGTGCCAGCAGTGAGGGACAGGGTTTCTTTGAAGCTTTCTTT. Translating gives CASSEGQGFFEAFF.

The chain uses TRBV15 and TRBJ1-6; 7 bases agree with TRBD1. After removal of 0 bases from V and 8 bases from J, the junction contained 10 bases not matched to a gene. This CDR3 comprises 17 residues. Germline-derived CDR1 and CDR2 are LNHNV and YYDKDF (reference sequence). The CDR3 loop reads CATSRDQGGPGYSPLHF. As DNA, the CDR3 is TGTGCCACCAGCAGAGATCAGGGGGGTCCGGGGTATTCACCCCTCCACTTT.